These T cell receptor beta chains were read from a single sample in a study of cytomegalovirus exposure and HLA in healthy donors. TCRdb keeps only in-frame clones here, not all; method: immunoSEQ multiplex PCR. Here the sample spans 210,000 or so clones, about 80% being singletons. What was sequenced was PBMCs. All receptors come from a girl aged 10 to 17 in good health and CMV-seronegative. Each CDR3 is given with its conserved first and last residue. The order of the fields is J gene, clone size, V gene, D gene, CDR3 protein, CDR3 DNA. A D gene is named only where the DNA matches it firmly. Not all rows give a size; the values are once, few, many and, for expanded clones, a class.

TRBJ2-5	-	TRBV9	-	CASSGNGVRKETQYF	TGTGCCAGCTCGGGTAATGGTGTGAGGAAGGAGACCCAGTACTTC
TRBJ1-3	-	TRBV28	TRBD1	CASSPTGASGNTIYF	TGTGCCAGCAGTCCGACAGGGGCCTCTGGAAACACCATATATTTT
TRBJ1-2	-	TRBV19	-	CASSIFGGGYTF	TGTGCCAGTAGTATCTTCGGGGGTGGCTACACCTTC
TRBJ1-1	few	TRBV6-1	TRBD1	CASRMTGRVNTEAFF	TGTGCCAGCAGGATGACAGGGCGAGTTAACACTGAAGCTTTCTTT
TRBJ1-6	-	TRBV19	TRBD1	CASRKGQNNSPLHF	TGTGCCAGTAGAAAGGGACAGAATAATTCACCCCTCCACTTT
TRBJ2-1	-	TRBV18	TRBD2	CASSPGTSSYNEQFF	TGTGCCAGCTCCCCCGGGACTAGCAGCTACAATGAGCAGTTCTTC
TRBJ1-5	-	TRBV13	TRBD1	CASSRGTGGHQPQHF	TGTGCCAGCAGCCGGGGGACAGGGGGTCACCAGCCCCAGCATTTT
TRBJ1-2	-	TRBV7-9	-	CASSLGAVPSYTF	TGTGCCAGCAGCTTGGGAGCGGTTCCCAGCTACACCTTC
TRBJ1-1	-	TRBV19	-	CASSLSPGPEAFF	TGTGCCAGTAGTTTGTCTCCGGGTCCTGAAGCTTTCTTT
TRBJ1-3	once	TRBV19	-	CASRRISGNTIYF	TGTGCCAGTAGGCGGATCTCTGGAAACACCATATATTTT
TRBJ2-3	-	TRBV5-1	TRBD2	CASSLARAGGADTQYF	TGCGCCAGCAGCTTGGCCAGGGCGGGGGGCGCAGATACGCAGTATTTT
TRBJ1-5	-	TRBV7-8	-	CASSSRGIQGQPQHF	TGTGCCAGCAGCTCCCGGGGGATCCAGGGTCAGCCCCAGCATTTT
TRBJ1-2	-	TRBV20-1	TRBD1	CSATGGGDTF	TGCAGTGCCACAGGGGGTGGGGACACCTTC
TRBJ2-3	-	TRBV2	-	CASSESAAARTDTQYF	TGTGCCAGCAGTGAATCGGCGGCAGCGCGCACAGATACGCAGTATTTT
TRBJ2-3	once	TRBV18	TRBD1	CASSPPGTAQPVDTQYF	TGTGCCAGCTCACCACCCGGGACAGCGCAACCCGTAGATACGCAGTATTTT
TRBJ2-7	-	TRBV28	TRBD1	CASSPGTGPYEQYF	TGTGCCAGCAGCCCCGGGACAGGGCCCTACGAGCAGTACTTC